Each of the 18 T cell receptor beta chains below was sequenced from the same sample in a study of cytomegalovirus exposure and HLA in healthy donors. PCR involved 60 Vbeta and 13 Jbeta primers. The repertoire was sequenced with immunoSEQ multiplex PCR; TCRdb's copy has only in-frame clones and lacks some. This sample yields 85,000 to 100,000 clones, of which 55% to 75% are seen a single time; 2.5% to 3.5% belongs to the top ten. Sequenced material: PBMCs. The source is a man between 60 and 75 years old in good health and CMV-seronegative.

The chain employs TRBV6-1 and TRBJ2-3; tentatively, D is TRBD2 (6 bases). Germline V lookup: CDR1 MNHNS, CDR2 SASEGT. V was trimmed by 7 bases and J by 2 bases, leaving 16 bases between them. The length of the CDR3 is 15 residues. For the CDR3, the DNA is TGTGCCAGCACCCTAAGCCGGGGGAACACAGATACGCAGTATTTT. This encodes CASTLSRGNTDTQYF.

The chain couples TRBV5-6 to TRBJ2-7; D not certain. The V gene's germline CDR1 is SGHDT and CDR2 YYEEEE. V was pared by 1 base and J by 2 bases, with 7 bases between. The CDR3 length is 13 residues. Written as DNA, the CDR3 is TGTGCCAGCAGCTTGAGCCCCGCCTACGAGCAGTACTTC. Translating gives CASSLSPAYEQYF.

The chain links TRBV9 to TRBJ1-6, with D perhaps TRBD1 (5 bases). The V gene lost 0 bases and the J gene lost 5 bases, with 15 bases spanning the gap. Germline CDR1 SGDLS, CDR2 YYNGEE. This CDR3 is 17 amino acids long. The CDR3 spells CASSVVAGGGDNSPLHF. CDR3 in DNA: TGTGCCAGCAGCGTAGTGGCGGGCGGGGGTGATAATTCACCCCTCCACTTT. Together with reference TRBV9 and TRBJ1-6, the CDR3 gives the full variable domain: DSGVTQTPKHLITATGQRVTLRCSPRSGDLSVYWYQQSLDQGLQFLIQYYNGEERAKGNILERFSAQQFPDLHSELNLSSLELGDSALYFCASSVVAGGGDNSPLHFGNGTRLTVT.

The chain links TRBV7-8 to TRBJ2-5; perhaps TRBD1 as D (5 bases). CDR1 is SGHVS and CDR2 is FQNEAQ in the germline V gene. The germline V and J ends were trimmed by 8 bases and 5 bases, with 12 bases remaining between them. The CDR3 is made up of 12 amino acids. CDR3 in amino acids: CASSQGEETQYF. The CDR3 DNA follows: TGTGCCAGCTCTCAGGGCGAGGAGACCCAGTACTTC.

In nucleotides, the CDR3 is TGCGCCAGCAGCGGGAGTATTAATGAAAAACTGTTTTTT. Protein sequence: CASSGSINEKLFF. V usage is TRBV5-1 and J usage is TRBJ1-4, with no clear D. This CDR3 spans 13 amino acids. Trimming removed 4 bases at V and 4 bases at J, with 8 bases between. The V gene's germline CDR1 is SGHRS and CDR2 YFSETQ.

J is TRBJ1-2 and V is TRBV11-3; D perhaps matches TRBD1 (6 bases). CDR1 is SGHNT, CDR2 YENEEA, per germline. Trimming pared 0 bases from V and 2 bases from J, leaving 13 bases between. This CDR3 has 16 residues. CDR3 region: CASSLEGGDENYGYTF. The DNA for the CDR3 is TGTGCCAGCAGCTTAGAAGGGGGGGACGAAAACTATGGCTACACCTTC.

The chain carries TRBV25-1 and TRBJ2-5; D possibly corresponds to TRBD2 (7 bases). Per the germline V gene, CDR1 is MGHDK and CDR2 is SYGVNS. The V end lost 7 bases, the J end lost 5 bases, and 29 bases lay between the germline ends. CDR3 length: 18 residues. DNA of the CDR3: TGTGCCAGCACTCCCGGGAAGGGGGGGGGCGGGGCCCAGGAGACCCAGTACTTC. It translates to CASTPGKGGGGAQETQYF. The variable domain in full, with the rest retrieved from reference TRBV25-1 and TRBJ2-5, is EADIYQTPRYLVIGTGKKITLECSQTMGHDKMYWYQQDPGMELHLIHYSYGVNSTEKGDLSSESTVSRIRTEHFPLTLESARPSHTSQYLCASTPGKGGGGAQETQYFGPGTRLLVL.

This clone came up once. The CDR3 DNA is TGTGCCAGCAGCTTAGGTGGGACAGAACCCTCTGGAAACACCATATATTTT. This encodes CASSLGGTEPSGNTIYF. V usage is TRBV7-2 and J usage is TRBJ1-3; 7 bases are shared with TRBD1. CDR1 is SGHTA, CDR2 FQGNSA, per germline. The CDR3 contains 17 residues. With 1 base clipped from V and 0 bases from J, the junction kept 6 bases outside the gene matches.

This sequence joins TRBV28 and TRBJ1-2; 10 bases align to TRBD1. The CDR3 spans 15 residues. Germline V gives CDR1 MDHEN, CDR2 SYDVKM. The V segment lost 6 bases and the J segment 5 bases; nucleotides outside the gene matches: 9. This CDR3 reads CASRDGQGGRYGYTF. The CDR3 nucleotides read TGTGCCAGCAGAGACGGACAGGGGGGACGGTATGGCTACACCTTC.

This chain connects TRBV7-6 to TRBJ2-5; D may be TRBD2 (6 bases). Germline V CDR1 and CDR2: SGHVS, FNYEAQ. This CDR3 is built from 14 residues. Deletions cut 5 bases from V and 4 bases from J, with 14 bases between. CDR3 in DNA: TGTGCCAGCAGCCTCTCAGCGGGTAGAGAGACCCAGTACTTC. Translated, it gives CASSLSAGRETQYF.

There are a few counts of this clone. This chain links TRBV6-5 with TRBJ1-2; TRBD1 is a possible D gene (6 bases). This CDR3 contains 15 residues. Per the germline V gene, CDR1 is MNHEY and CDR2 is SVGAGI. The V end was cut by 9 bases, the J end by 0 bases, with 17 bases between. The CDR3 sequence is CASSYLGAANYGYTF. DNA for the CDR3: TGTGCCAGTTCTTACCTGGGGGCGGCTAACTATGGCTACACCTTC.

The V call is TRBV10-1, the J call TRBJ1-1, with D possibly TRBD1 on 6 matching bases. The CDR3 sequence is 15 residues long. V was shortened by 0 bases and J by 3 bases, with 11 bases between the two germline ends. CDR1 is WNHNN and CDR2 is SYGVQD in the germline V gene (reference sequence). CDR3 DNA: TGCGCCAGCAGTGAGTCCCAGGGGATCGACACTGAAGCTTTCTTT. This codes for CASSESQGIDTEAFF.

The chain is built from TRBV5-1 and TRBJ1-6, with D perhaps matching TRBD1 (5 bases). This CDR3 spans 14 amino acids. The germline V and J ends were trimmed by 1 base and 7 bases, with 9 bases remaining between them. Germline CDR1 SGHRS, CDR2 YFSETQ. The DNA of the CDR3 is TGCGCCAGCAGCTTGTGGGGGGAGAATTCACCCCTCCACTTT. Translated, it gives CASSLWGENSPLHF.

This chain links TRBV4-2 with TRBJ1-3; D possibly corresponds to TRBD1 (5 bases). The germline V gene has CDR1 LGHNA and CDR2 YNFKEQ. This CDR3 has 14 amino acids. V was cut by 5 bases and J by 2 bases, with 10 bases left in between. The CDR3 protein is CASSATEPGNTIYF. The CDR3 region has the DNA TGTGCCAGCAGCGCGACAGAACCTGGAAACACCATATATTTT.

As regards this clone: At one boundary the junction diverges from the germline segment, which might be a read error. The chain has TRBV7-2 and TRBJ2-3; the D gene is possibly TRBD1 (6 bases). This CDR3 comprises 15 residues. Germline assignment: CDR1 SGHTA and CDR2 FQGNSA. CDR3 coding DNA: TGTGCCAGCAGCAACGTTAAGGGGAAGACAGGTACGCAGTATTTT. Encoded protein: CASSNVKGKTGTQYF. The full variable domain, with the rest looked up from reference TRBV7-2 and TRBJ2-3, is GAGVSQSPSNKVTEKGKDVELRCDPISGHTALYWYRQSLGQGLEFLIYFQGNSAPDKSGLPSDRFSAERTGGSVSTLTIQRTQQEDSAVYLCASSNVKGKTGTQYFGPGTRLTVL.

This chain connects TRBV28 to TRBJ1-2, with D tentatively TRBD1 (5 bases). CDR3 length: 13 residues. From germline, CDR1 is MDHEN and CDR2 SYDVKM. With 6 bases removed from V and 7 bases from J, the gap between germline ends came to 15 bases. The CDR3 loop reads CASRIGGGSGYTF. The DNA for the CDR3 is TGTGCCAGCAGGATCGGGGGGGGATCTGGCTACACCTTC.

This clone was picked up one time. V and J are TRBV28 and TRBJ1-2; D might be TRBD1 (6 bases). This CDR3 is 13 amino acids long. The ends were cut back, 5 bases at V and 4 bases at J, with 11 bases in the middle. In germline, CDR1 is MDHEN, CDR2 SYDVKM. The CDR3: CASSQGLGYGYTF. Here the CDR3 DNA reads TGTGCCAGCAGTCAGGGGTTGGGCTATGGCTACACCTTC.

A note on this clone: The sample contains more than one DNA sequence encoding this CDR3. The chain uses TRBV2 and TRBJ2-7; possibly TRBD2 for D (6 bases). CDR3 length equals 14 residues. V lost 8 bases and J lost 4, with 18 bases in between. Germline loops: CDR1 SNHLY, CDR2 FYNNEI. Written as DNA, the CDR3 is TGTGCCAGCTCCTCATTGGGACGGGGGTACGAGCAGTACTTC. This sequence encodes CASSSLGRGYEQYF. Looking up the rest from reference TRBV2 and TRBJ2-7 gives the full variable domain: EPEVTQTPSHQVTQMGQEVILRCVPISNHLYFYWYRQILGQKVEFLVSFYNNEISEKSEIFDDQFSVERPDGSNFTLKIRSTKLEDSAMYFCASSSLGRGYEQYFGPGTRLTVT.